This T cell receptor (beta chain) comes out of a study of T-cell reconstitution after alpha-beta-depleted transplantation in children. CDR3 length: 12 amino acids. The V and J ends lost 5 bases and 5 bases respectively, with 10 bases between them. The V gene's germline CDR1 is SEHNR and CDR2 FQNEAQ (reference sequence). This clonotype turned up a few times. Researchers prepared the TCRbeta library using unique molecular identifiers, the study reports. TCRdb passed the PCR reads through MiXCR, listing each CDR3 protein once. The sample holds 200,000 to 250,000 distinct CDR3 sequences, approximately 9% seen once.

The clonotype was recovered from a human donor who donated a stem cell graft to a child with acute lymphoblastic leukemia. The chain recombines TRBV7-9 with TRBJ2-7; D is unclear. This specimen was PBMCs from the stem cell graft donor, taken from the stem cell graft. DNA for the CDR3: TGTGCCAGCAGCATAAACACAAACGAGCAGTACTTC. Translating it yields CASSINTNEQYF.